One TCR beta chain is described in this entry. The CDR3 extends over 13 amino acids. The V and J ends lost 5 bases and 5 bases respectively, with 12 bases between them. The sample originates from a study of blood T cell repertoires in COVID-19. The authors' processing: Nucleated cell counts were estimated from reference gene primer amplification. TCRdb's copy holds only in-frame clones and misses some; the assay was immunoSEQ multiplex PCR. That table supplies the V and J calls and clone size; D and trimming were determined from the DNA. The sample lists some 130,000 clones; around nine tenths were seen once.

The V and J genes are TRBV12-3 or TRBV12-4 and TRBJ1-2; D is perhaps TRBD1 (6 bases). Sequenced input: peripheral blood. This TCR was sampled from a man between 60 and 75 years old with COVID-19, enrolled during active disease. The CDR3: CASSPRTAYGYTF. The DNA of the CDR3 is TGTGCCAGCAGTCCTCGGACAGCTTATGGCTACACCTTC.